Listed here is a single T cell receptor beta chain. Its specificity is unknown. Its ends do not fully match the called genes, so a read error is possible. CDR1 and CDR2 from the germline V gene are SGHKS and YYEKEE (reference sequence). This CDR3 comprises 15 residues. These data belong to a study of cytomegalovirus exposure and HLA in healthy donors. As for the study in general: There were around 100 million unique TCR beta sequences, drawn from roughly 200 million T cells, in an earlier analysis.

The PCR employed 60 Vbeta primers together with 13 Jbeta primers. Clones were read by immunoSEQ multiplex PCR, and TCRdb kept only the in-frame ones, dropping some. The repertoire holds 150,000 to 250,000 clones, with 82% as singletons. Study-wide results and limits: What a later analysis showed was that several of the most significant clusters appeared linked to common viral pathogens. V- and J-gene trimming in TCR beta was tied to a missense DCLRE1C variant by an analysis performed later.

This clonotype was obtained from a woman aged 50 to 60 in good health and CMV-seropositive. The source material was PBMCs. The rearrangement links TRBV5-5 to TRBJ2-7, with 8 bases matching TRBD1. The CDR3 reads CVSSLGATGASEQYF. Here the CDR3 DNA reads TGTGTCAGCAGCTTGGGAGCGACAGGGGCTTCCGAGCAGTACTTC. Using reference TRBV5-5 and TRBJ2-7 for the parts outside the CDR3, the full variable domain is DAGVTQSPTHLIKTRGQQVTLRCSPISGHKSVSWYQQVLGQGPQFIFQYYEKEERGRGNFPDRFSARQFPNYSSELNVNALLLGDSALYLCVSSLGATGASEQYFGPGTRLTVT.